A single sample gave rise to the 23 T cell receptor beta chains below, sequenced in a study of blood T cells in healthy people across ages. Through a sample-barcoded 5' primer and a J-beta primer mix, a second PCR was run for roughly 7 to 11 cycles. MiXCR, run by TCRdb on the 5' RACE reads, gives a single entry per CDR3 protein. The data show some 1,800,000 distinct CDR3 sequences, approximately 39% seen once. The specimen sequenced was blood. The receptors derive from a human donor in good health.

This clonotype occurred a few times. CDR3 coding DNA: TGTGCCAGCAGCTTATTAGGACAGGGGGATAAGTTCTTC. Amino acid sequence: CASSLLGQGDKFF. The chain uses TRBV7-3 and TRBJ2-1; 10 nucleotides align to TRBD1. There are 13 residues in the CDR3. Germline-derived CDR1 and CDR2 are SGHTA and FQGTGA. The V gene end was trimmed by 2 bases and the J gene end by 14 bases; junction bases not matched to a gene: 6.

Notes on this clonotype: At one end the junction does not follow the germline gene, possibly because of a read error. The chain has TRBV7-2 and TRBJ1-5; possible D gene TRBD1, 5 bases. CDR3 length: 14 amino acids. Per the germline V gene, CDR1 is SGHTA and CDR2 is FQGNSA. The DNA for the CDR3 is TGTGTCAGCAGCCGGAGGGGTAGGGATCAGCCCCAGCATTTT. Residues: CVSSRRGRDQPQHF.

CDR3 sequence: CASSPRQGAHTEAFF. As DNA, the CDR3 is TGTGCCAGCAGTCCGAGGCAGGGGGCTCACACTGAAGCTTTCTTT. The rearrangement links TRBV6-1 to TRBJ1-1; 8 bases are shared with TRBD1. The ends lost 5 bases at V and 3 bases at J; junction bases unmatched: 8. The CDR3 runs to 15 residues. Germline lookup yields CDR1 MNHNS and CDR2 SASEGT.

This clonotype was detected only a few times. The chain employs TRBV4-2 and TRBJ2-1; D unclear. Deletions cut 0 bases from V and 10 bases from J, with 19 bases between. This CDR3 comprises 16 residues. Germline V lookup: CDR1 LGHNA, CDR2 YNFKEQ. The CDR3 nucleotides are TGTGCCAGCAGCCAAGAGAATATAGTCCAGGATCGCGAGCAGTTCTTC. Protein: CASSQENIVQDREQFF.

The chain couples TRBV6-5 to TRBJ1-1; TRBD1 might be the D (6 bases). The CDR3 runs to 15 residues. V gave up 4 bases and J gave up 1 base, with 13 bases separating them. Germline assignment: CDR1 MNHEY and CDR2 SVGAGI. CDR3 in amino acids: CASSSVGAPNTEAFF. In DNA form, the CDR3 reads TGTGCCAGCAGTTCCGTGGGGGCCCCGAACACTGAAGCTTTCTTT.

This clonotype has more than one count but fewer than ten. The CDR3 loop is CSALPLQGSYEQYF. The CDR3 DNA is TGCAGTGCCCTCCCACTTCAGGGAAGCTACGAGCAGTACTTC. This sequence joins TRBV20-1 and TRBJ2-7, with a weak D call TRBD1 (5 bases). Germline-derived CDR1 and CDR2 are DFQATT and SNEGSKA (reference sequence). The V end lost 6 bases, the J end lost 3 bases, and 18 bases lay between the germline ends. This CDR3 contains 14 residues.

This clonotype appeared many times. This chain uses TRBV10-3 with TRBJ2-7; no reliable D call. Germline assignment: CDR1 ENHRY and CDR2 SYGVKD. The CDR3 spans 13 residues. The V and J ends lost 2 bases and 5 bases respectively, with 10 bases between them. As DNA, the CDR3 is TGTGCCATCAGTGAGGATATGAGAGACGAGCAGTACTTC. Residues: CAISEDMRDEQYF.

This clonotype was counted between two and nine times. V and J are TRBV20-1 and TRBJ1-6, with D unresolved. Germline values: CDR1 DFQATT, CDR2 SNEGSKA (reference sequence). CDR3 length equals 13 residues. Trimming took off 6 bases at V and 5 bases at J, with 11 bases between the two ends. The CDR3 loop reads CSATRGHNSPLHF. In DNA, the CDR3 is TGCAGTGCCACGCGAGGTCATAATTCACCCCTCCACTTT.

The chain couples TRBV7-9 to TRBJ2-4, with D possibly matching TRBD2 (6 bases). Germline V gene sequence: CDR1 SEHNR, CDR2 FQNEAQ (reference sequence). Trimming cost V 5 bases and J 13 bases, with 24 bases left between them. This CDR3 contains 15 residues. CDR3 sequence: CASSHPGRGDNEQYF. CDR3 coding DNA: TGTGCCAGCAGCCACCCTGGGCGGGGTGACAATGAGCAGTACTTC.

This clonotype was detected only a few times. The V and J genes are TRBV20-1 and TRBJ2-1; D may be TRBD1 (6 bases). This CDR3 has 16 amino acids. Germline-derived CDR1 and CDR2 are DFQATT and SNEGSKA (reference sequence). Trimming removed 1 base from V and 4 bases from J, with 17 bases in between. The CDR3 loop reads CSARALVGQRYNEQFF. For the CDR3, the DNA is TGCAGTGCTAGAGCCCTGGTTGGACAGAGATACAATGAGCAGTTCTTC.

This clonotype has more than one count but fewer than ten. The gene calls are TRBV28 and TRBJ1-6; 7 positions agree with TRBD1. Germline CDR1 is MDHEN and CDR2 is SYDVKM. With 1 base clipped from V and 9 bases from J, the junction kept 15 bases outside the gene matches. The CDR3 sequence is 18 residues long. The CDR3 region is CASSLSINRGGGSSPLHF. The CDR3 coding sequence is TGTGCCAGCAGTTTATCCATCAACAGGGGTGGGGGGAGTTCACCCCTCCACTTT. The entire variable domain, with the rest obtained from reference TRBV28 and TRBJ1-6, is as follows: DVKVTQSSRYLVKRTGEKVFLECVQDMDHENMFWYRQDPGLGLRLIYFSYDVKMKEKGDIPEGYSVSREKKERFSLILESASTNQTSMYLCASSLSINRGGGSSPLHFGNGTRLTVT.

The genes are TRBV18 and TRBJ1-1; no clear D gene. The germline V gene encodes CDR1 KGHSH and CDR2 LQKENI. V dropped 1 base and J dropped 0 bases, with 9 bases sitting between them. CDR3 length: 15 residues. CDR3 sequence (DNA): TGTGCCAGCTCACCACAGTTAGGCATGAACACTGAAGCTTTCTTT. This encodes CASSPQLGMNTEAFF. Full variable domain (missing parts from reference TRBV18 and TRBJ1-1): NAGVMQNPRHLVRRRGQEARLRCSPMKGHSHVYWYRQLPEEGLKFMVYLQKENIIDESGMPKERFSAEFPKEGPSILRIQQVVRGDSAAYFCASSPQLGMNTEAFFGQGTRLTVV.

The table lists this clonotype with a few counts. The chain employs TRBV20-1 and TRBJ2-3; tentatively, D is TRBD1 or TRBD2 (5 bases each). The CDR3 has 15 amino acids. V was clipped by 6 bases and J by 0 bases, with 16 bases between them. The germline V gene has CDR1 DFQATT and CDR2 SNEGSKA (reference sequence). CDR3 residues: CSAPGAPSSTDTQYF. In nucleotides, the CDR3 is TGCAGTGCCCCCGGGGCACCGTCCAGCACAGATACGCAGTATTTT.

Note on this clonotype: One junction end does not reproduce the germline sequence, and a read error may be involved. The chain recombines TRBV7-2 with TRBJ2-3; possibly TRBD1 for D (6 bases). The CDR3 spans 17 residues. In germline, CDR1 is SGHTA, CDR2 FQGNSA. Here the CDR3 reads CASSRTPPGPWTDAQYF. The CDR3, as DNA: TGTGCCAGCAGCAGGACACCCCCCGGACCCTGGACAGATGCGCAGTATTTT.

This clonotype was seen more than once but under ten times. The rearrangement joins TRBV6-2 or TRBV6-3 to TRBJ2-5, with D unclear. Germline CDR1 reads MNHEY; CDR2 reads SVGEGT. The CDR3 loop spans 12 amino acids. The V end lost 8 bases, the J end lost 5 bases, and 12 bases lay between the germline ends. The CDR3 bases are TGTGCCAGCGGATACCCCGTCGAGACCCAGTACTTC. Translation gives CASGYPVETQYF.

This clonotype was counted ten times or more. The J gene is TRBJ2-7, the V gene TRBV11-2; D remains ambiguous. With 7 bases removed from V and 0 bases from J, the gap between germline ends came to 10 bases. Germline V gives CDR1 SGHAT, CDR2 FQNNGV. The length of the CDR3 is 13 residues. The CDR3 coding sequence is TGTGCCAGCACCATAACCAGCTCCTACGAGCAGTACTTC. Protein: CASTITSSYEQYF.

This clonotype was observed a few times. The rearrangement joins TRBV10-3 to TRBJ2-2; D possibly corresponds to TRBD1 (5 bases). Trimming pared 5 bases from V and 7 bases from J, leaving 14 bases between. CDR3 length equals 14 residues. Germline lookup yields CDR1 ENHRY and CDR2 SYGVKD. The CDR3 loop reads CAISPGRGSGELFF. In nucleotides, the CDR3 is TGTGCCATCAGTCCCGGAAGGGGCAGCGGGGAGCTGTTTTTT.

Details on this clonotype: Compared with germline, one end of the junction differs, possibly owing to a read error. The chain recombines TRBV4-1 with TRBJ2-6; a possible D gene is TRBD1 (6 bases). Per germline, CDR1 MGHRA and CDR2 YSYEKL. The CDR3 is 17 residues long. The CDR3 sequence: CASSPIGTTPGASVLTF. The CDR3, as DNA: TGCGCCAGCAGCCCTATTGGGACAACCCCTGGGGCCAGCGTCCTGACTTTC.

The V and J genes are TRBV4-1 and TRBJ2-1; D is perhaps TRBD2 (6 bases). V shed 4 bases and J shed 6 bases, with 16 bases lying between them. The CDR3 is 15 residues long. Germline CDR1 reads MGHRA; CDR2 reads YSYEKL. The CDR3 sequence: CASSPGDWRGNEQFF. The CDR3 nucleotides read TGCGCCAGCAGCCCCGGGGATTGGAGGGGCAATGAGCAGTTCTTC.

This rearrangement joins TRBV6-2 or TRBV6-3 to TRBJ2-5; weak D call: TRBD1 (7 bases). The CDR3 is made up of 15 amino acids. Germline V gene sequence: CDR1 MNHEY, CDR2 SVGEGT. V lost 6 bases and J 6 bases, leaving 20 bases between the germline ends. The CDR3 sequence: CASSRDRDWRQTQYF. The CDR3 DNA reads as TGTGCCAGCAGCCGTGACAGGGACTGGCGGCAGACCCAGTACTTC.

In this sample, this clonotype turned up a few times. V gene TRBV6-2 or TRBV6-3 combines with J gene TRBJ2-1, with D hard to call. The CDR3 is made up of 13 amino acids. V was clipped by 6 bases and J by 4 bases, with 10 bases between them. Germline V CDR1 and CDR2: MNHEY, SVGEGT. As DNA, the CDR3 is TGTGCCAGCAGCGATGACCCATACAATGAGCAGTTCTTC. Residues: CASSDDPYNEQFF.

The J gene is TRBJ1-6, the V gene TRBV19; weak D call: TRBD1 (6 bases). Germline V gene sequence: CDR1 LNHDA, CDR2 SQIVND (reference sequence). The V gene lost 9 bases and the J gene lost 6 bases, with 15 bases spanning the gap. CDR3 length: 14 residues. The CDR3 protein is CASGYGQLNSPLHF. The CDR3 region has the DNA TGTGCCAGCGGCTACGGACAGCTTAATTCACCCCTCCACTTT.

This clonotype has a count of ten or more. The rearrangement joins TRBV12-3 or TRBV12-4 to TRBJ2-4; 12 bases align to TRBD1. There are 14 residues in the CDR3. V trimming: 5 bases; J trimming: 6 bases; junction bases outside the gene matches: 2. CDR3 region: CASSPGQGANIQYF. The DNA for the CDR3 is TGTGCCAGCAGTCCGGGACAGGGGGCAAACATTCAGTACTTC.